Each of the 6 T cell receptor beta chains below was sequenced from the same sample in a study of Graves' ophthalmopathy and Graves' hyperthyroidism. RNA transcripts provided the template for amplifying TCR beta CDR3 regions. Second-round multiplex PCR came after a first-round RT-PCR that employed HTBI primers. TCRdb redid the calling of the multiplex PCR reads with MiXCR, one entry per CDR3 protein. The sample shows roughly 610,000 distinct CDR3 sequences, 22% of them seen only once. The sequenced sample consisted of peripheral blood. All receptors derive from a woman aged 18-35 years with stable Graves' hyperthyroidism. Some clones in this sample may be carry-over from other donors' samples.

The V gene is TRBV5-5, the J gene TRBJ1-1, with a weak D call TRBD1 (5 bases). Trimming took off 3 bases at V and 1 base at J, with 13 bases between the two ends. The CDR3 is 15 residues long. CDR1 is SGHKS, CDR2 YYEKEE, per germline (reference sequence). The CDR3 loop reads CASSSPTRGNTEAFF. The CDR3 DNA follows: TGTGCCAGCAGCTCCCCGACGAGGGGGAACACTGAAGCTTTCTTT.

The J gene is TRBJ2-7, the V gene TRBV12-3 or TRBV12-4; unclear D gene. The CDR3 loop spans 13 amino acids. Deletions cut 5 bases from V and 4 bases from J, with 12 bases between. CDR3 DNA sequence: TGTGCCAGCAGTCCAGACTTGACGTACGAGCAGTACTTC. It encodes CASSPDLTYEQYF.

This clonotype was counted at least ten times. The chain joins TRBV12-3 or TRBV12-4 to TRBJ1-1; 8 bases are a match to TRBD1. The CDR3 consists of 15 residues. Trimming removed 3 bases from V and 5 bases from J; junction bases left unmatched: 8. CDR3 nucleotide sequence: TGTGCCAGCAGTTTCCAGGGGGCCGGAGGAACTGAAGCTTTCTTT. This gives the protein CASSFQGAGGTEAFF.

This clonotype was detected a few times. The gene calls are TRBV6-1 and TRBJ2-7, with a weak D call TRBD1 (6 bases). Germline assignment: CDR1 MNHNS and CDR2 SASEGT. This CDR3 has 15 amino acids. The ends were cut back, 1 base at V and 4 bases at J, with 14 bases in the middle. The CDR3: CASSEDTGTPYEQYF. The CDR3 DNA follows: TGTGCCAGCAGTGAAGACACGGGGACACCTTACGAGCAGTACTTC.

There are a few counts of this clonotype. This sequence joins TRBV20-1 and TRBJ2-7; possibly TRBD1 or TRBD2 for D (6 bases each). V was clipped by 0 bases and J by 9 bases, with 12 bases between them. From germline, CDR1 is DFQATT and CDR2 SNEGSKA (reference sequence). The CDR3 is made up of 12 amino acids. CDR3 in DNA: TGCAGTGCTAGAGAGCACAGGGAGGCGCAGTACTTC. Residues: CSAREHREAQYF.

This clonotype was counted many times. At one end, the junction sequence differs from germline, possibly due to a read error. The chain joins TRBV13 to TRBJ1-1, with D unresolved. The CDR3 spans 16 residues. The germline V gene has CDR1 PRHDT and CDR2 FYEKMQ (reference sequence). In DNA form, the CDR3 reads TGTGCCAGTAGCTTAGATGTGGGCATAGGCTTGGCTGAAGCTTTCTTT. Encoded protein: CASSLDVGIGLAEAFF.